This TCR beta chain derives from a study of cytomegalovirus exposure and HLA in healthy donors. In germline, CDR1 is MNHEY, CDR2 SVGAGI. The CDR3 is made up of 16 amino acids. After removal of 1 base from V and 0 bases from J, the junction contained 5 bases not matched to a gene. On this clone itself: Its antigen remains unknown.

The data were produced by immunoSEQ multiplex PCR, yet TCRdb's version contains in-frame clones alone and is incomplete. The sample contains 150,000 to 180,000 clones, 85% to 90% of which appear only once. Study observations and caveats: Rare TCR sequences dominated, though some public TCRs recurred in many donors. Using the classifier, cytomegalovirus status was reportedly diagnosed with high specificity and sensitivity. According to the study, around 180 TCR beta chains were cytomegalovirus-associated.

J is TRBJ2-5 and V is TRBV6-5; 7 bases are shared with TRBD2. The source is a human donor in good health. Input material: PBMCs. CDR3 loop: CASSYFSGSYQETQYF. The CDR3 DNA sequence: TGTGCCAGCAGTTACTTTAGCGGGTCGTACCAAGAGACCCAGTACTTC.